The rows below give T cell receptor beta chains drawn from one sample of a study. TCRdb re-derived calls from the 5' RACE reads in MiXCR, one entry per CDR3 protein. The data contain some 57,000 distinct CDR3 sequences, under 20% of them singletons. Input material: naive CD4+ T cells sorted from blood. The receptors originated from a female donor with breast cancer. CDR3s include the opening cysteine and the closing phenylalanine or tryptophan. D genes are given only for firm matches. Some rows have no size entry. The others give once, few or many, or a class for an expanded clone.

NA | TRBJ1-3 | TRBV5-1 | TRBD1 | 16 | CASSLDGQAYGNTIYF | TGCGCCAGCAGCTTGGACGGACAGGCGTACGGAAACACCATATATTTT
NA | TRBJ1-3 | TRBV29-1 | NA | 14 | CSVAFSLDRGPLTF | TGCAGCGTTGCCTTTAGCCTTGATCGGGGCCCTTTGACGTTT
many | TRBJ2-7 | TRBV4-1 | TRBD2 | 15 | CASSAPSSGFYEQYF | TGCGCCAGCAGCGCACCTTCTAGCGGTTTCTACGAGCAGTACTTC
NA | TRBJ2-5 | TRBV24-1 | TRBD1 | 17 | CATSGGQGTGKQETQYF | TGTGCCACCAGTGGGGGTCAAGGGACAGGGAAACAAGAGACCCAGTACTTC
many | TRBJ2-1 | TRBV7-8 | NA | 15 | CASSLAVPPNNEQFF | TGTGCCAGCAGCTTAGCGGTTCCCCCTAACAATGAGCAGTTCTTC
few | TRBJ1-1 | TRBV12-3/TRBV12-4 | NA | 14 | CASTPRTSNTEAFF | TGTGCCAGCACCCCCCGGACATCGAACACTGAAGCTTTCTTT
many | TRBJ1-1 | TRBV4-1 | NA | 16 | CASSQDVQVFRLKAFF | TGCGCCAGCAGCCAAGATGTTCAAGTATTTCGATTGAAAGCTTTCTTT
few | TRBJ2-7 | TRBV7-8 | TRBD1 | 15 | CASSLAGGQGHEQYF | TGTGCCAGCAGCTTAGCCGGGGGACAGGGCCACGAGCAGTACTTC
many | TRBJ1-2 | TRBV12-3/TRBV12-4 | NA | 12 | CASSLGTRTATF | TGTGCCAGCAGTTTAGGGACGAGGACTGCCACCTTC
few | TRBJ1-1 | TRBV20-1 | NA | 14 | CSARDQGLNTEAFF | TGCAGTGCTAGAGATCAGGGTCTGAACACTGAAGCTTTCTTT
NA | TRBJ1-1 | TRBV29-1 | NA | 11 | CSVAPQIGAFF | TGCAGCGTTGCCCCACAGATTGGAGCTTTCTTT
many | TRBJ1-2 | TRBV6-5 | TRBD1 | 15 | CASSRREGTGRGYTF | TGTGCCAGCAGTAGACGGGAAGGGACAGGCAGGGGCTACACCTTC
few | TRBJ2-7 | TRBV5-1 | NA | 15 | CASSLPGLKTYEQYF | TGCGCCAGCAGCTTACCGGGACTCAAGACCTACGAGCAGTACTTC
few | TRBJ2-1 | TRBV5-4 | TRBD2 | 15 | CASSLVAGGPNEQFF | TGTGCCAGCAGCTTGGTGGCGGGAGGCCCCAATGAGCAGTTCTTC
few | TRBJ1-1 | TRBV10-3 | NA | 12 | CASSEGAGEAFF | TGTGCCTCCTCGGAGGGAGCGGGGGAAGCTTTCTTT
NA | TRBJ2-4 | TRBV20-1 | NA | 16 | CSARGTLGRAKNIQYF | TGCAGTGCTAGAGGTACCCTTGGGAGAGCCAAAAACATTCAGTACTTC
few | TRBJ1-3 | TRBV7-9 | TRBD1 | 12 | CASGTGGNTIYF | TGTGCCAGCGGGACAGGGGGCAACACCATATATTTT
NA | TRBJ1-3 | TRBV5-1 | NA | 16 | CASSPRSPGVGNTIYF | TGCGCCAGCAGCCCCCGCTCACCGGGTGTTGGAAACACCATATATTTT
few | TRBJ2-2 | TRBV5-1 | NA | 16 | CASSLEAGSSTGELFF | TGCGCCAGCAGCTTGGAGGCGGGGAGTAGCACCGGGGAGCTGTTTTTT
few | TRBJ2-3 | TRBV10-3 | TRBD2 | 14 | CAIRSGGITDTQYF | TGTGCCATCAGAAGCGGGGGGATCACAGATACGCAGTATTTT
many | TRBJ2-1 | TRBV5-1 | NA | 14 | CASSLNRERNEQFF | TGCGCCAGCAGCTTGAACAGGGAAAGGAATGAGCAGTTCTTC
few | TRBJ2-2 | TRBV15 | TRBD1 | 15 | CATSAEQGSPGELFF | TGTGCCACCAGCGCGGAACAGGGGAGCCCCGGGGAGCTGTTTTTT
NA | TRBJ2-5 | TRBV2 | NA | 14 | CASSGSGFQETQYF | TGTGCCAGCAGCGGTTCCGGGTTCCAAGAGACCCAGTACTTC
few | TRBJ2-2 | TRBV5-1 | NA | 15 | CASSPQGYGTGELFF | TGTGCCAGCAGCCCCCAGGGGTACGGGACCGGGGAGCTGTTTTTT
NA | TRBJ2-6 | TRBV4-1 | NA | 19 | CASSQDIGFWGSGANVLTF | TGCGCCAGCAGCCAAGATATTGGGTTCTGGGGCTCTGGGGCCAACGTCCTGACTTTC
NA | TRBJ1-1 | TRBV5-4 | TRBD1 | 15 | CASSPKVGRGTEAFF | TGTGCCAGCAGCCCGAAGGTCGGCAGGGGGACTGAAGCTTTCTTT
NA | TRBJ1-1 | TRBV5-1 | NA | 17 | CANSLAPERVGYTEAFF | TGCGCCAACAGCTTGGCCCCCGAGAGGGTCGGGTACACTGAAGCTTTCTTT
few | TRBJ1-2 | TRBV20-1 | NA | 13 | CSAWRQDNYGYTF | TGCAGTGCTTGGAGACAGGATAACTATGGCTACACCTTC
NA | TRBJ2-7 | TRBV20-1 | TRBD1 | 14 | CSADPRQGKNEQYF | TGCAGTGCCGACCCCAGACAGGGCAAAAACGAGCAGTACTTC
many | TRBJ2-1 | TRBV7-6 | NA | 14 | CASSLGGVDNEQFF | TGTGCCAGCAGCTTAGGGGGGGTCGATAATGAGCAGTTCTTC
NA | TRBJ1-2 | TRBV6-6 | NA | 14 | CASILSGTRGENTF | TGTGCCAGCATCCTTTCCGGGACACGGGGTGAGAACACCTTC
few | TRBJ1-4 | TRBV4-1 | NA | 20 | CASSQVLPRDRTSTNEKLFF | TGCGCCAGCAGCCAAGTCCTACCCCGGGACCGCACCTCAACTAATGAAAAACTGTTTTTT
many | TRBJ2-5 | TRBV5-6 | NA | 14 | CASSSPGEGETQYF | TGTGCCAGCAGCTCCCCGGGGGAAGGGGAGACCCAGTACTTC
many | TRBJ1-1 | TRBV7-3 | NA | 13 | CASAEGQNTEAFF | TGTGCCAGCGCGGAGGGACAGAACACTGAAGCTTTCTTT
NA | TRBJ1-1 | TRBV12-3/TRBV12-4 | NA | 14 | CASSSTGTDTEALF | TGTGCCAGCAGTTCCACCGGGACGGACACTGAAGCTCTCTTT